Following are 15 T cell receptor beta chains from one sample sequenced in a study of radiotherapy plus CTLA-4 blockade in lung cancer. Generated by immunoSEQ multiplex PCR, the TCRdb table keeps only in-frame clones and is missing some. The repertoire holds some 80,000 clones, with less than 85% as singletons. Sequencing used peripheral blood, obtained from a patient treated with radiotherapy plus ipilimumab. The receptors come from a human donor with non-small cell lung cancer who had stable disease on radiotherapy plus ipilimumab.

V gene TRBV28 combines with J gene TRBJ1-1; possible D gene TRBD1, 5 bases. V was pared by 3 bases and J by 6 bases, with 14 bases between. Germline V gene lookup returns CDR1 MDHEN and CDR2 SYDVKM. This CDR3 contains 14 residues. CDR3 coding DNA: TGTGCCAGCAGTTTTTTCGGGGCGCGAGCTGAAGCTTTCTTT. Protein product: CASSFFGARAEAFF.

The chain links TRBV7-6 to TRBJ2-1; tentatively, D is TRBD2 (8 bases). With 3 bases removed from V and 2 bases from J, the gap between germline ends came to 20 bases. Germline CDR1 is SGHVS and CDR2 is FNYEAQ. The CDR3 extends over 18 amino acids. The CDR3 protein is CASSFDRDPGGAYNEQFF. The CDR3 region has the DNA TGTGCCAGCAGCTTCGACAGGGACCCGGGGGGGGCCTACAATGAGCAGTTCTTC.

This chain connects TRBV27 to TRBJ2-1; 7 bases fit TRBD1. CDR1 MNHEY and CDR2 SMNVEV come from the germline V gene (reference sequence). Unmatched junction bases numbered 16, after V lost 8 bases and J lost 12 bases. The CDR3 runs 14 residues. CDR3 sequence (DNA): TGTGCCAGCTCGCCGACAGGGAGATTTGTTGGGCAGTTCTTC. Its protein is CASSPTGRFVGQFF.

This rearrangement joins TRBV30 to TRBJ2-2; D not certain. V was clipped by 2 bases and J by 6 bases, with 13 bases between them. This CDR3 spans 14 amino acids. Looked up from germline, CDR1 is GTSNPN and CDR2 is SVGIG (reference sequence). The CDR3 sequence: CAWSTLSLAGELFF. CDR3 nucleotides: TGTGCCTGGAGTACCCTCTCCCTAGCCGGGGAGCTGTTTTTT.

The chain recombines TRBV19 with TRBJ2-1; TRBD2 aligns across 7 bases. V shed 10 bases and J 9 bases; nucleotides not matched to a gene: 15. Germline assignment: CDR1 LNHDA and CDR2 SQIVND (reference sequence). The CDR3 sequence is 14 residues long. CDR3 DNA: TGTGCCACCACCTCCGGACTAGACGTCAGTGAGCAGTTCTTC. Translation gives CATTSGLDVSEQFF.

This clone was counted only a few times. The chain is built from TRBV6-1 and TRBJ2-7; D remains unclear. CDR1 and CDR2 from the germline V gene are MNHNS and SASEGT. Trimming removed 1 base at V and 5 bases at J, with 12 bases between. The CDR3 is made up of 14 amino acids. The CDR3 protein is CASSEEVGRNEQYF. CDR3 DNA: TGTGCCAGCAGTGAAGAGGTGGGAAGAAACGAGCAGTACTTC.

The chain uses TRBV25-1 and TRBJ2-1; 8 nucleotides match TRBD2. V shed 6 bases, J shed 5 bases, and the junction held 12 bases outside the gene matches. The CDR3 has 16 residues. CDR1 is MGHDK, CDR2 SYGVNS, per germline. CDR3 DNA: TGTGCCAGCAGCGCCATGACGGGACTAGAGAACAATGAGCAGTTCTTC. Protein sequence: CASSAMTGLENNEQFF. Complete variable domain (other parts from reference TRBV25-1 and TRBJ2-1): EADIYQTPRYLVIGTGKKITLECSQTMGHDKMYWYQQDPGMELHLIHYSYGVNSTEKGDLSSESTVSRIRTEHFPLTLESARPSHTSQYLCASSAMTGLENNEQFFGPGTRLTVL.

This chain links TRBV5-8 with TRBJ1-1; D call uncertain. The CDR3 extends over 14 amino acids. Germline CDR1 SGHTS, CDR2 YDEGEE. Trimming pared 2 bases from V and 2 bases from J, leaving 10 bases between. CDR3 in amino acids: CASSLLMTNTEAFF. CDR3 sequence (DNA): TGTGCCAGCAGCTTACTGATGACTAACACTGAAGCTTTCTTT. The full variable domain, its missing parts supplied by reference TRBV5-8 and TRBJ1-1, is EAGVTQSPTHLIKTRGQQATLRCSPISGHTSVYWYQQALGLGLQFLLWYDEGEERNRGNFPPRFSGRQFPNYSSELNVNALELEDSALYLCASSLLMTNTEAFFGQGTRLTVV.

Here the CDR3 DNA reads TGTGCCAGCAGCTATTCAGCGGGAATCGGGGAGCTGTTTTTT. Amino acid sequence: CASSYSAGIGELFF. V is TRBV27 and J is TRBJ2-2; TRBD2 matches at 7 bases. The CDR3 length is 14 residues. V shed 6 bases, J shed 7 bases, and the junction held 8 bases outside the gene matches. In germline, CDR1 is MNHEY, CDR2 SMNVEV (reference sequence).

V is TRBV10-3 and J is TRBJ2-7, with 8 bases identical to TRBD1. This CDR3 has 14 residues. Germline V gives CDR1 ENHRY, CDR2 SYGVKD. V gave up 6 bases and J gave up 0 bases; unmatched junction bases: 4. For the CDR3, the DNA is TGTGCCATCAGAGCAGGGGGCGGCTCCTACGAGCAGTACTTC. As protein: CAIRAGGGSYEQYF.

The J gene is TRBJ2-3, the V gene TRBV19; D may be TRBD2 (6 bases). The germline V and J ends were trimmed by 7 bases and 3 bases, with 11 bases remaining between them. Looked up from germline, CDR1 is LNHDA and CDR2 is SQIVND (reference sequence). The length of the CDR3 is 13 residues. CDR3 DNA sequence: TGTGCCAGTAATGGAGGGTTGACAGATACGCAGTATTTT. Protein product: CASNGGLTDTQYF.

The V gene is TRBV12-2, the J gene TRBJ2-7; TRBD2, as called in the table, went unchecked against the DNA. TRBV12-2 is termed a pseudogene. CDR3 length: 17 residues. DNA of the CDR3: TGTGCAAGTCGCTTAGAATTACCGACTAGCGCCCCTAGGGAGCAGTACTTC. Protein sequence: CASRLELPTSAPREQYF.

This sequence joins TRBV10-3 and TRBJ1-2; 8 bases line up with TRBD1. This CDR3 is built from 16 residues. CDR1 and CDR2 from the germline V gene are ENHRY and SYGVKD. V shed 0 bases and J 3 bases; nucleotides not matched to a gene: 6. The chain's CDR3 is CAISESAGGADYGYTF. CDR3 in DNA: TGTGCCATCAGTGAGTCTGCAGGGGGCGCGGACTATGGCTACACCTTC.

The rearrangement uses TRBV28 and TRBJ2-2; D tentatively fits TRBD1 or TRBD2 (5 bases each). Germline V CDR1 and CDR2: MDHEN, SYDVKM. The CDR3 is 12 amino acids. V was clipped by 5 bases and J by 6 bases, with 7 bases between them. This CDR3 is CASSTGPGELFF. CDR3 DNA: TGTGCCAGCAGTACGGGACCCGGGGAGCTGTTTTTT.

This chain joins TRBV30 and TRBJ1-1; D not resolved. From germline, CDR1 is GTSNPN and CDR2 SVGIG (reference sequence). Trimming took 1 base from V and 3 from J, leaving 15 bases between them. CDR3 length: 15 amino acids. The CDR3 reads CAWSGLRRMDTEAFF. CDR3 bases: TGTGCCTGGAGTGGTCTGCGGAGGATGGACACTGAAGCTTTCTTT.